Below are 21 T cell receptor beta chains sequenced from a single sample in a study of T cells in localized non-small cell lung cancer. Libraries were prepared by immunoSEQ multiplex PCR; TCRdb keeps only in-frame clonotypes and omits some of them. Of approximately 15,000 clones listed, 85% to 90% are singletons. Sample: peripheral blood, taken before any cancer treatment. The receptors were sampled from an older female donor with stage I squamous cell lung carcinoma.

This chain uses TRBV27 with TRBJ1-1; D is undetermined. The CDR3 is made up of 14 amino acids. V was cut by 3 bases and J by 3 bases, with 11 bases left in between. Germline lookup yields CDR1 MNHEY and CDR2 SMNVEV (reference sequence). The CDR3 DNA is TGTGCCAGCAGTTTCGCCTCGTCGTACACTGAAGCTTTCTTT. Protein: CASSFASSYTEAFF.

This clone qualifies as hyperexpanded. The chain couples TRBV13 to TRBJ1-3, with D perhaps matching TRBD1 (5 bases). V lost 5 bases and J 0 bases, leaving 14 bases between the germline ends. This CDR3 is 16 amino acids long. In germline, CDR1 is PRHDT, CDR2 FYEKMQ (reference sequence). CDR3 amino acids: CASSGGDGDSGNTIYF. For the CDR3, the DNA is TGTGCCAGCAGCGGGGGGGACGGAGACTCTGGAAACACCATATATTTT.

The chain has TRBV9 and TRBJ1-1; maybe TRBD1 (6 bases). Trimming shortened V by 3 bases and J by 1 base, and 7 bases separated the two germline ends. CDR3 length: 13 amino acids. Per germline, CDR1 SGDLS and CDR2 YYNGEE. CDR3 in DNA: TGTGCCAGCAGCGCGACAGGGAACACTGAAGCTTTCTTT. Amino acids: CASSATGNTEAFF.

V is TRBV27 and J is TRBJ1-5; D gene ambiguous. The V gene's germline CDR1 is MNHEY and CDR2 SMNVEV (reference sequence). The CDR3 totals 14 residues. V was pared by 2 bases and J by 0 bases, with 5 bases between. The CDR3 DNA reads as TGTGCCAGCAGTTTAAAGGGTAGCAATCAGCCCCAGCATTTT. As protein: CASSLKGSNQPQHF.

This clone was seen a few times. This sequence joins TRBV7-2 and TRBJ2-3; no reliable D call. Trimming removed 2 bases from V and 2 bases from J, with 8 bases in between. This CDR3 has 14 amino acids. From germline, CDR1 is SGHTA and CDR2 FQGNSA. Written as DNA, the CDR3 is TGTGCCAGCAGCTTACTCGCCCTCACAGATACGCAGTATTTT. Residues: CASSLLALTDTQYF.

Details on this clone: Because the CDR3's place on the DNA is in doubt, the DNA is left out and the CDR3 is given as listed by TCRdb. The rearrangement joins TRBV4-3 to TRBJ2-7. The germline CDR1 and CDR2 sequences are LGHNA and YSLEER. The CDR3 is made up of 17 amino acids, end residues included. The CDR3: CASSQDWTSAAWGEQYF.

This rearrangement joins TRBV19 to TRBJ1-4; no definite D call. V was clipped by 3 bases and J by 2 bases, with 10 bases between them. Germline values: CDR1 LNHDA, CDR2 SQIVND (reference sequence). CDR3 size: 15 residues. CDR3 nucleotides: TGTGCCAGTAGTATCTTCTCGGGGACTAATGAAAAACTGTTTTTT. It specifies CASSIFSGTNEKLFF.

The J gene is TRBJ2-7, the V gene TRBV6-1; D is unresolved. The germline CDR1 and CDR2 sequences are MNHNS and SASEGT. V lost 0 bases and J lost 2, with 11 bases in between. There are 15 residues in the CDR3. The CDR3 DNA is TGTGCCAGCAGTGAAGCAGAAGACATTGCCTACGAGCAGTACTTC. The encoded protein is CASSEAEDIAYEQYF.

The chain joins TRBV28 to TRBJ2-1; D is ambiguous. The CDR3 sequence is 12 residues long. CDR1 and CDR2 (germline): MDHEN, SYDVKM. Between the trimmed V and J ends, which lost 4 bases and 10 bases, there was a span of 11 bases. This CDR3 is CASSSGSQEQFF. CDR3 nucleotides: TGTGCCAGCAGTTCCGGATCCCAAGAGCAGTTCTTC.

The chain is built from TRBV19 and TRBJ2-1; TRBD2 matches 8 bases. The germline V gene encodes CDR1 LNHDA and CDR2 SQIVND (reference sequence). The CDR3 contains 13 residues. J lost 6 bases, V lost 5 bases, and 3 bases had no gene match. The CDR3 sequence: CASSFTSGNEQFF. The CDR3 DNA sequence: TGTGCCAGTAGTTTTACTAGCGGCAATGAGCAGTTCTTC.

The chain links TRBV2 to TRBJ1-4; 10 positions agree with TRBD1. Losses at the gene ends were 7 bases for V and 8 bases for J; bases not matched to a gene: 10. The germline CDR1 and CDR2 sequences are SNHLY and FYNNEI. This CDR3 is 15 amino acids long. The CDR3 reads CASNRWGTGAEKLFF. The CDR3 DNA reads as TGTGCCAGCAACCGATGGGGGACAGGGGCCGAAAAACTGTTTTTT.

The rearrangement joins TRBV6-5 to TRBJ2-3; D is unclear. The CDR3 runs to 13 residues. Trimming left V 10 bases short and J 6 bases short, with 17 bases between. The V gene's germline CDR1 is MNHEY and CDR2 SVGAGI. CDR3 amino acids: CATATRMADTQYF. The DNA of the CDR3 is TGTGCCACCGCGACCCGGATGGCGGATACGCAGTATTTT.

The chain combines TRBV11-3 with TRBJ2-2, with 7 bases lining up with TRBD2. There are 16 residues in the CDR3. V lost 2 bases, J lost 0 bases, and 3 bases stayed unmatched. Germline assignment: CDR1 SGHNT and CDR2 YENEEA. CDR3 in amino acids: CASSLNGGSNTGELFF. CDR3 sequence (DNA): TGTGCCAGCAGCTTAAACGGGGGGTCGAACACCGGGGAGCTGTTTTTT. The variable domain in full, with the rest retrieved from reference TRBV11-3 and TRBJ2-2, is EAGVVQSPRYKIIEKKQPVAFWCNPISGHNTLYWYLQNLGQGPELLIRYENEEAVDDSQLPKDRFSAERLKGVDSTLKIQPAELGDSAVYLCASSLNGGSNTGELFFGEGSRLTVL.

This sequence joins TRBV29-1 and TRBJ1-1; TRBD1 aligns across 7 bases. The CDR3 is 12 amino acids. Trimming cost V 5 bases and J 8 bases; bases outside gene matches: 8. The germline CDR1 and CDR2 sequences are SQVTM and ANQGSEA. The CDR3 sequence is CSVMRQGMEAFF. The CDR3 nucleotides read TGCAGCGTTATGAGACAGGGTATGGAAGCTTTCTTT.

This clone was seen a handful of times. As DNA, the CDR3 is TGTGCCAGTAGTATGAAAAAGAACACTGAAGCTTTCTTT. Translated, it gives CASSMKKNTEAFF. J is TRBJ1-1 and V is TRBV19; D uncertain. Germline V gives CDR1 LNHDA, CDR2 SQIVND (reference sequence). Trimming took off 3 bases at V and 1 base at J, with 6 bases between the two ends. CDR3 length: 13 residues.

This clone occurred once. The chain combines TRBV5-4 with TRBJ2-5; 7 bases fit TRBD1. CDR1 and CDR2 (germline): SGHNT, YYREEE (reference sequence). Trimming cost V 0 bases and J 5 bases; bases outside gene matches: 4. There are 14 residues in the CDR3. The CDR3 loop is CASSLVGGLETQYF. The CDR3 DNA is TGTGCCAGCAGCTTGGTAGGGGGCCTGGAGACCCAGTACTTC.

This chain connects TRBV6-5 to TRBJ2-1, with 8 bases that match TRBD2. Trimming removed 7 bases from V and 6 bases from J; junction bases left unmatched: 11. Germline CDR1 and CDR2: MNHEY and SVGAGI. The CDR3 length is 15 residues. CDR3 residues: CASTLSGSGANEQFF. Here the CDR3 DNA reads TGTGCCAGCACACTGAGCGGGAGTGGGGCCAATGAGCAGTTCTTC.

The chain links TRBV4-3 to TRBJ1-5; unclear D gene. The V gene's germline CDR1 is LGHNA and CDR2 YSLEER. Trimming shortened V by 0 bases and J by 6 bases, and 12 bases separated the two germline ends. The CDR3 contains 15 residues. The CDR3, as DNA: TGCGCCAGCAGCCAAGACCTCAGGAGTATTCAGCCCCAGCATTTT. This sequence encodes CASSQDLRSIQPQHF.

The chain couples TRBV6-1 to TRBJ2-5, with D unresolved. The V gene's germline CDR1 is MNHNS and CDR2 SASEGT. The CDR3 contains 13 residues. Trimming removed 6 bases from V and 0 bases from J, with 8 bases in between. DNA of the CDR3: TGTGCCAGCAGCACCTCGTACCAAGAGACCCAGTACTTC. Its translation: CASSTSYQETQYF.

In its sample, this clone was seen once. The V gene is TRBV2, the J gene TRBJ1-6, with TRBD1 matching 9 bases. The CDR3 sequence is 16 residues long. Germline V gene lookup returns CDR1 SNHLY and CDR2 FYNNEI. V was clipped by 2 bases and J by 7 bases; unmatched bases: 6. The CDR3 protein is CASSEFWTGANSPLHF. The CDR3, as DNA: TGTGCCAGCAGTGAATTTTGGACAGGGGCAAATTCACCCCTCCACTTT.

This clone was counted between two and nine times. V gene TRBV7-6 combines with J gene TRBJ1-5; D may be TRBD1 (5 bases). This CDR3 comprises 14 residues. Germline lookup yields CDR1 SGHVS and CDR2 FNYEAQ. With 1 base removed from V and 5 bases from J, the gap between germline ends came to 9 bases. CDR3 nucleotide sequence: TGTGCCAGCAGCTTAGAGGGGAGATATCAGCCCCAGCATTTT. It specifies CASSLEGRYQPQHF.